This T cell receptor (beta chain) originates from a study of T cells after yellow fever vaccination. Study context: Any fraction with a low cell number was prepared using SMART-Seq v4 Ultra Low Input.

Findings and caveats of the study: A weaker but faster secondary response was observed, peaking on day 5 versus 15. Primary-vaccination clones mostly resurfaced post-booster (around 95% CD4, about 87% CD8).

For TCR, cDNA came from 5'RACE template switching, which added a universal primer site and UMIs. TCRdb re-called the 5' RACE reads with MiXCR, one entry per CDR3 protein. This table holds some 170,000 distinct CDR3 sequences, 9.3% found once. A few counts support this clonotype. Its antigen is currently unknown. CDR3 length: 16 residues. Sequences were derived from CD8+ T cells sorted from PBMCs, sampled 45 days after the yellow fever booster vaccination. This chain connects TRBV21-1 to TRBJ2-2; TRBD2 reflects the table's D call only, with no check against the DNA. TRBV21-1 is a documented pseudogene. The TCR was taken from a young man who received the YFV17D yellow fever vaccine. As DNA, the CDR3 is TGTGCCAGCAGACGAGGGCTAGCGGCGAACACCGGGGAGCTGTTTTTT. Encoded protein: CASRRGLAANTGELFF.